Each of the 32 T cell receptor beta chains below was sequenced from the same sample in a study of kidney transplant recipient with SARS-CoV-2 infection. One entry per CDR3 protein results from TCRdb running MiXCR on the reads. This table holds under 300,000 distinct CDR3 sequences, about 28% found once. Here the sequenced sample was a blood sample, taken at baseline and on day 111 from a kidney transplant recipient. These receptors were taken from a young adult male patient who had COVID-19 and was a kidney transplant recipient. The graft donor may have given rise to some T cells.

This clonotype has just one count. This may stem from a read error, because a much larger clone lies one nucleotide away. This chain joins TRBV4-3 and TRBJ1-2; no clear D. CDR1 is LGHNA and CDR2 is YSLEER in the germline V gene. V lost 4 bases and J lost 4, with 22 bases in between. The CDR3 has 17 residues. DNA of the CDR3: TGCGCCAGCAGCCGGGGAGGAGGACGTCGAGAGACCTATGGCTACACCTTC. This gives the protein CASSRGGGRRETYGYTF.

This clonotype was seen just once. A much larger clone is a single base away; this may be a read error. The chain recombines TRBV7-2 with TRBJ2-5, with TRBD2 matching 14 bases. V lost 2 bases and J lost 9; bases outside the gene matches: 14. CDR1 is SGHTA, CDR2 FQGNSA, per germline. CDR3 length equals 18 residues. The chain's CDR3 is CASSLRLAGGNPKGPQYF. CDR3 bases: TGTGCCAGCAGCTTAAGACTAGCGGGAGGGAACCCCAAGGGACCCCAGTACTTC.

The rearrangement uses TRBV5-4 and TRBJ2-5; weak D call: TRBD2 (5 bases). Trimming stripped 5 bases from V and 4 bases from J, with 12 bases between. The germline CDR1 and CDR2 sequences are SGHNT and YYREEE (reference sequence). The CDR3 loop spans 13 amino acids. For the CDR3, the DNA is TGTGCCAGCAGTACCGAAGGGAGAGAGACCCAGTACTTC. It is translated as CASSTEGRETQYF.

Remarks on this clonotype: This may be a read error: a much more frequent sequence differs by one nucleotide. The rearrangement joins TRBV27 to TRBJ2-2; D remains unclear. The CDR3 is made up of 11 amino acids. Germline CDR1 and CDR2: MNHEY and SMNVEV (reference sequence). The CDR3 bases are TGTGCCAACAGTTTCGCCGGGGAGCTGTTTTTT. It translates to CANSFAGELFF.

This clonotype was recorded once. V and J are TRBV7-9 and TRBJ2-2; TRBD1 aligns across 9 bases. In germline, CDR1 is SEHNR, CDR2 FQNEAQ (reference sequence). This CDR3 contains 16 residues. V shed 8 bases, J shed 3 bases, and the junction held 10 bases outside the gene matches. This CDR3 is CASGPGTGFYTGELFF. CDR3 in DNA: TGTGCCAGCGGCCCAGGGACAGGGTTTTACACCGGGGAGCTGTTTTTT.

As for this clonotype: It may be a read error: a sequence one base away is much more abundant. The gene calls are TRBV3-1 and TRBJ2-5; no clear D gene. The germline CDR1 and CDR2 sequences are LGHDT and YNNKEL (reference sequence). The CDR3 has 17 amino acids. Here the CDR3 reads CANSVGPPISFSETQYF. Written as DNA, the CDR3 is TGTGCCAACAGCGTAGGGCCTCCCATTTCTTTCTCTGAGACCCAGTACTTC.

This clonotype was counted many times. The chain recombines TRBV5-1 with TRBJ1-2; no definite D call. Germline V gene lookup returns CDR1 SGHRS and CDR2 YFSETQ. The V end lost 7 bases, the J end lost 4 bases, and 23 bases lay between the germline ends. The length of the CDR3 is 16 residues. This CDR3 reads CASCGISVRKTYGYTF. The CDR3 nucleotides are TGCGCCAGCTGTGGTATATCGGTTCGAAAGACCTATGGCTACACCTTC.

About this clonotype itself: The junction shows a germline mismatch at one end, possibly a read error. The J gene is TRBJ1-4, the V gene TRBV4-3; 9 positions agree with TRBD1. This CDR3 region has 16 residues. The germline V gene encodes CDR1 LGHNA and CDR2 YSLEER. The CDR3 bases are TGCGCCGGCAGCCAAAGGTGGGACAGGGCTTCTGAAAAACTGTTTTTT. This codes for CAGSQRWDRASEKLFF.

This clonotype was counted ten times or more. This chain joins TRBV6-5 and TRBJ2-4; D unclear. V lost 5 bases to trimming and J lost 2 bases, with 10 bases between them. The CDR3 length is 14 residues. CDR1 and CDR2 (germline): MNHEY, SVGAGI. The CDR3 DNA follows: TGTGCCAGCAGTGTAACAGAAACCAAAAACATTCAGTACTTC. It encodes CASSVTETKNIQYF.

At least ten counts were recorded for this clonotype. The rearrangement uses TRBV5-6 and TRBJ2-7; 9 bases line up with TRBD1. The CDR3 contains 14 residues. J gave up 5 bases and V 4 bases, and 7 bases lay outside the gene matches. Per germline, CDR1 SGHDT and CDR2 YYEEEE. CDR3 nucleotide sequence: TGTGCCAGCAGCCTCCCGGACAGGGGCCACGAGCAGTACTTC. Residues: CASSLPDRGHEQYF. The full variable domain, rest sourced from reference TRBV5-6 and TRBJ2-7, is DAGVTQSPTHLIKTRGQQVTLRCSPKSGHDTVSWYQQALGQGPQFIFQYYEEEERQRGNFPDRFSGHQFPNYSSELNVNALLLGDSALYLCASSLPDRGHEQYFGPGTRLTVT.

This clonotype has only a few counts. A much larger clonotype is one base distant, so this may be a read error. The rearrangement joins TRBV6-5 to TRBJ1-2; 7 bases are shared with TRBD1. The CDR3 consists of 14 residues. Germline CDR1 MNHEY, CDR2 SVGAGI. V was clipped by 6 bases and J by 12 bases; unmatched bases: 16. CDR3 in amino acids: CASSMDRTVSGHTF. In DNA form, the CDR3 reads TGTGCCAGCAGCATGGACAGGACCGTCAGCGGCCACACCTTC.

The chain couples TRBV2 to TRBJ1-4; D may be TRBD1 (6 bases). V gave up 11 bases and J gave up 6 bases, with 19 bases separating them. Germline V gene lookup returns CDR1 SNHLY and CDR2 FYNNEI. The CDR3 contains 14 residues. DNA of the CDR3: TGTGCCGGCAACTACGACAGGCGAGATGAAAAACTGTTTTTT. Its translation is CAGNYDRRDEKLFF.

This sequence joins TRBV3-1 and TRBJ2-2; D not resolved. Germline loops: CDR1 LGHDT, CDR2 YNNKEL (reference sequence). The CDR3 runs 18 residues. With 5 bases removed from V and 6 bases from J, the gap between germline ends came to 25 bases. The chain's CDR3 is CASSVEGPISGLAGELFF. Written as DNA, the CDR3 is TGTGCCAGCAGCGTTGAAGGTCCCATTTCAGGCTTGGCCGGGGAGCTGTTTTTT.

Of note for this clonotype: This could be a read error, since a much larger clone is one nucleotide away. The J gene is TRBJ1-6, the V gene TRBV7-7; 8 bases agree with TRBD1. Germline loops: CDR1 SSHAT, CDR2 FNYEAQ (reference sequence). The CDR3 spans 15 residues. CDR3 amino acids: CASSYGQGLNTPLHF. The DNA of the CDR3 is TGTGCTAGCAGCTACGGACAGGGCCTAAATACACCCCTCCACTTT.

This clonotype was seen only once. This may be a read error: a much more frequent sequence differs by one nucleotide. V gene TRBV6-5 combines with J gene TRBJ2-7; possibly TRBD1 for D (8 bases). This CDR3 spans 15 amino acids. The germline V and J ends were trimmed by 5 bases and 4 bases, with 18 bases remaining between them. CDR1 is MNHEY, CDR2 SVGAGI, per germline. In DNA, the CDR3 is TGTGCCAGCAGTATCACACAGGGGGGGCCTTACGAGCAGTACTTC. Encoded protein: CASSITQGGPYEQYF.

The sample holds one count of this clonotype. One end of the junction does not line up with germline, which may come from a read error. V and J are TRBV7-9 and TRBJ2-3; D might be TRBD2 (5 bases). The length of the CDR3 is 13 residues. Germline V lookup: CDR1 SEHNR, CDR2 FQNEAQ (reference sequence). The DNA of the CDR3 is TGTGCCAGCAGGGAGGATAGCACGGATACGCAGTATTTT. Protein sequence: CASREDSTDTQYF.

Of note for this clonotype: Just one base apart from a much larger clone, this may be a read error. The CDR3 sequence: CASSKRINEQFF. For the CDR3, the DNA is TGTGCCAGCAGTAAGAGAATCAATGAGCAGTTCTTC. The genes are TRBV6-8 and TRBJ2-1; D ambiguous. This CDR3 spans 12 amino acids. The ends were cut back, 5 bases at V and 6 bases at J, with 8 bases in the middle. Germline CDR1 MNHGY, CDR2 SAAAGT.

Remarks on this clonotype: This clone may be a read error of a much larger clone one base away. The V call is TRBV29-1, the J call TRBJ1-1; D not certain. Germline V CDR1 and CDR2: SQVTM, ANQGSEA. Deletions cut 5 bases from V and 8 bases from J, with 21 bases between. This CDR3 region has 14 residues. The CDR3 DNA reads as TGCAGCGTTTCACGGCTGGGTGTCAGACGAGAAGCTTTCTTT. As protein: CSVSRLGVRREAFF.

This clonotype was recorded many times. CDR3 DNA sequence: TGTGCCAGTACCGGAGGAACCTTCGGCTACACCTTC. Its protein product is CASTGGTFGYTF. The chain has TRBV19 and TRBJ1-2; D uncertain. Trimming took 7 bases from V and 8 from J, leaving 14 bases between them. Germline loops: CDR1 LNHDA, CDR2 SQIVND (reference sequence). The CDR3 totals 12 residues.

This clonotype was recorded many times. This chain connects TRBV2 to TRBJ1-5; D remains ambiguous. The length of the CDR3 is 15 residues. CDR1 and CDR2 (germline): SNHLY, FYNNEI. V lost 3 bases and J lost 6, with 15 bases in between. The DNA for the CDR3 is TGTGCCAGCAGTGATCCCAGGACGCTTGGTCAGCCCCAGCATTTT. This encodes CASSDPRTLGQPQHF.

This clonotype has a count of ten or more. The chain employs TRBV6-5 and TRBJ2-7; D gene uncertain. The CDR3 is 12 residues long. The germline CDR1 and CDR2 sequences are MNHEY and SVGAGI. V gave up 5 bases and J gave up 10 bases, with 15 bases separating them. In nucleotides, the CDR3 is TGTGCCAGCAGTGAATTCGGTAACTACCAGTACTTC. This translates into CASSEFGNYQYF.

In the case of this clonotype: This sequence may be a read error, since a much larger clone differs from it by one base. V is TRBV25-1 and J is TRBJ2-4; 9 bases are shared with TRBD1. The CDR3 loop spans 13 amino acids. The germline CDR1 and CDR2 sequences are MGHDK and SYGVNS. This CDR3 reads CASSKQGAGERFF. CDR3 coding DNA: TGTGCCAGCAGCAAACAGGGGGCCGGTGAGCGGTTCTTC.

This clonotype came up many times. The chain has TRBV20-1 and TRBJ2-7; D is possibly TRBD1 (5 bases). CDR1 is DFQATT, CDR2 SNEGSKA, per germline (reference sequence). The CDR3 sequence is 11 residues long. DNA of the CDR3: TGCAGCATCGGACACCGCTACGAGCAGTACTTC. It translates to CSIGHRYEQYF.

This clonotype was seen ten or more times. This chain connects TRBV7-2 to TRBJ1-4; D is possibly TRBD1 (6 bases). CDR1 is SGHTA, CDR2 FQGNSA, per germline. The CDR3 contains 16 residues. The V and J ends lost 4 bases and 4 bases respectively, with 16 bases between them. The CDR3 coding sequence is TGTGCCAGCAGCTCGAAGGGCGGGGGCATTAATGAAAAACTGTTTTTT. As protein: CASSSKGGGINEKLFF.

This clonotype was counted ten times or more. This chain uses TRBV4-1 with TRBJ2-3, with TRBD1 matching over 8 bases. With V trimmed by 0 bases and J by 5 bases, 10 bases remained unmatched. From germline, CDR1 is MGHRA and CDR2 YSYEKL. This CDR3 comprises 17 residues. The CDR3 loop reads CASSQEALGTGGDTQYF. The CDR3 DNA follows: TGCGCCAGCAGCCAAGAAGCCCTCGGGACAGGTGGAGATACGCAGTATTTT.

The rearrangement uses TRBV19 and TRBJ2-3; TRBD2 matches 13 bases. V lost 6 bases to trimming and J lost 0 bases; unmatched junction nucleotides: 0. CDR3 length: 15 residues. Per the germline V gene, CDR1 is LNHDA and CDR2 is SQIVND (reference sequence). The CDR3, as DNA: TGTGCCAGTAGGACTAGCGGGAGGAGCACAGATACGCAGTATTTT. Its translation is CASRTSGRSTDTQYF.

This clonotype occurred a few times. CDR3 DNA: TGTGCCAGCAGTTACGGCAGGGGGTTCGATGGCTACACCTTC. It specifies CASSYGRGFDGYTF. The V and J genes are TRBV6-2 or TRBV6-3 and TRBJ1-2, with TRBD1 identical over 7 bases. The J segment lost 6 bases and the V segment lost 2 bases, leaving 6 bases of the junction unmatched. CDR3 length: 14 residues. Germline assignment: CDR1 MNHEY and CDR2 SVGEGT.

This clonotype was observed a few times. V usage is TRBV20-1 and J usage is TRBJ1-2; the D gene is possibly TRBD1 (5 bases). The V and J ends lost 3 bases and 5 bases respectively, with 10 bases between them. The germline V gene encodes CDR1 DFQATT and CDR2 SNEGSKA (reference sequence). The CDR3 consists of 12 residues. The CDR3 is CSASDSQYGYTF. In DNA form, the CDR3 reads TGCAGTGCTAGCGACAGCCAGTATGGCTACACCTTC.

This clonotype was observed many times. The V call is TRBV28, the J call TRBJ1-2; 11 positions match TRBD1. The CDR3 has 14 residues. The V gene's germline CDR1 is MDHEN and CDR2 SYDVKM. The trim removed 6 bases at V and 5 bases at J, leaving 5 bases unmatched. The CDR3 region has the DNA TGTGCCAGCAGACCAGGGACAGGGGGATATGGCTACACCTTC. Encoded protein: CASRPGTGGYGYTF.

This clonotype was observed many times. This chain connects TRBV14 to TRBJ1-1; 7 nucleotides align to TRBD1. Losses at the gene ends were 4 bases for V and 2 bases for J; bases not matched to a gene: 4. Germline assignment: CDR1 SGHDN and CDR2 FVKESK. This CDR3 comprises 14 residues. The CDR3 DNA reads TGTGCCAGCAGCCTGGGACAGATAAACACTGAAGCTTTCTTT. Its translation is CASSLGQINTEAFF.

This clonotype has at least ten counts. The chain is built from TRBV2 and TRBJ1-5, with D perhaps matching TRBD1 (5 bases). The CDR3 runs 16 residues. V lost 7 bases, J lost 3 bases, and 19 bases lay in between. CDR1 SNHLY and CDR2 FYNNEI come from the germline V gene. The DNA of the CDR3 is TGTGCCAGCACCGAGGGACCTCGGCACAACAATCAGCCCCAGCATTTT. Translated: CASTEGPRHNNQPQHF.

With respect to this clonotype: Mismatch with germline at one junction end may stem from a read error. The chain uses TRBV4-3 and TRBJ1-2; D is uncertain. CDR3 length equals 17 residues. Per the germline V gene, CDR1 is LGHNA and CDR2 is YSLEER. For the CDR3, the DNA is TGCGTCAGCAGCGGAGCGGGAGGACGTCGAAAGACCTATGGCTACACCTTC. Its translation is CVSSGAGGRRKTYGYTF.